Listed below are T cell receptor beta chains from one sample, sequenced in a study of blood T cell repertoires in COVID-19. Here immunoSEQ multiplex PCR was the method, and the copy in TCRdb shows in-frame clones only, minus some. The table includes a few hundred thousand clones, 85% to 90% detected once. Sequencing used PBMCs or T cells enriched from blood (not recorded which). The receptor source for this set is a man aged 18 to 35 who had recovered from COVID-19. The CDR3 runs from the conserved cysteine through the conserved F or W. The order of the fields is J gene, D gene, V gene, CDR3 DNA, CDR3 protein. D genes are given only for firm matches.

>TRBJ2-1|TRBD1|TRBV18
TGTGCCAGCTCACCACTCCAGGGGGCGAGACATGAGCAGTTCTTC
CASSPLQGARHEQFF
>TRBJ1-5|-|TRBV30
TGTGCCTGGAGTGCCCTAGATGGTCAGCCCCAGCATTTT
CAWSALDGQPQHF
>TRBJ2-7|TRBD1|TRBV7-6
TGTGCCAGCAGCTTAGGGGGGACAGCCGAGTCCTACGAGCAGTACTTC
CASSLGGTAESYEQYF
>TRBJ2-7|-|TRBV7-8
TGTGCCAGTTCCGGACTGAGATTGGACGAGCAGTACTTC
CASSGLRLDEQYF
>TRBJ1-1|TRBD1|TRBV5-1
TGCGCCAGCAGCTTCGGAGGGGGCATGAACACTGAAGCTTTCTTT
CASSFGGGMNTEAFF
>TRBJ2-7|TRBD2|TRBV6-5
TGTGCCAGCAGTTACGCTAGCGGGAACTCCTACGAGCAGTACTTC
CASSYASGNSYEQYF
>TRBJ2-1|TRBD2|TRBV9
TGTGCCAGCAGCGCGTCCGGGACTAGCGGGGGGGCATCCTACAATGAGCAGTTCTTC
CASSASGTSGGASYNEQFF
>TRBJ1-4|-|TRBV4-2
TGTGCCAGCAGCCTCGCGTTAACTAATGAAAAACTGTTTTTT
CASSLALTNEKLFF
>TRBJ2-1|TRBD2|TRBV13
TGTGCCAGCAGCTTACTTCATATAGCGGGGGTCTACAATGAGCAGTTCTTC
CASSLLHIAGVYNEQFF
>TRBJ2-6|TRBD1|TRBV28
TGTGCCAGCAGGACATGGGACAGAAGCTCTGGGGCCAACGTCCTGACTTTC
CASRTWDRSSGANVLTF
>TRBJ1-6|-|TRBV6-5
TGTGCCAGCAGTTATATAGCCACCAATTCACCCCTCCACTTT
CASSYIATNSPLHF
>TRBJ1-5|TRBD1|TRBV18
TGTGCCAGCTCACCCCAAGACAGGGGCTTGGGTGCCCAGCATTTT
CASSPQDRGLGAQHF
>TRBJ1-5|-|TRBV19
TGTGCCAGTTCAACAGATAACAATCAGCCCCAGCATTTT
CASSTDNNQPQHF
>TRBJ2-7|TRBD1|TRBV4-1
TGCGCCAGCAGCCTAAGGGACAGGGCCTCCTACGAGCAGTACTTC
CASSLRDRASYEQYF
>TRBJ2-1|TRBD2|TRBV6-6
TGTGCCAGCACTTTACTAGCGGGGACCAACAATGAGCAGTTCTTC
CASTLLAGTNNEQFF
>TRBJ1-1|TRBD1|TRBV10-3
TGTGCCATCAGTGGAGGAGGGAGACAGGGGGATTCTGAAGCTTTCTTT
CAISGGGRQGDSEAFF
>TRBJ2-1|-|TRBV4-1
TGCGCCAGCAGCTACGCGGCCCACAATGAGCAGTTCTTC
CASSYAAHNEQFF
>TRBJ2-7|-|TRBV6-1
TGTGCCAGCAGTAAAGCCACCTACGAGCAGTACTTC
CASSKATYEQYF
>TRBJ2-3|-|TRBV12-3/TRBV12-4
TGTGCCAGCAGGTACGCGCCGACAGATACGCAGTATTTT
CASRYAPTDTQYF
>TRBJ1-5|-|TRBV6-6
TGTGCCAGCTACAGGGAAGGGGTTGGTCCCCAGCATTTT
CASYREGVGPQHF
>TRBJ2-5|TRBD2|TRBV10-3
TGTGCCATCAGTGAGAGGGATCTGGCGGGAGAAGAGACCCAGTACTTC
CAISERDLAGEETQYF
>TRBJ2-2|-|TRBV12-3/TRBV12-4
TGTGCCAGCAGTTCTTCCACCGGGGAGCTGTTTTTT
CASSSSTGELFF
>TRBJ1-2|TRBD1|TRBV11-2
TGTGCCAGCAGCCCAAGACGGACAGGCTTCTATGGCTACACCTTC
CASSPRRTGFYGYTF
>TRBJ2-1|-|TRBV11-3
TGTGCCAGCAGCCCCCTGGGAGACCAAAATGAGCAGTTCTTC
CASSPLGDQNEQFF
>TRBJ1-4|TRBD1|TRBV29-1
TGCAGCGGACGGACAGGGAGCGGGGAAAAACTGTTTTTT
CSGRTGSGEKLFF
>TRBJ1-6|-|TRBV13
TGTGCCAGCAGCAGAGGGGGAGTGTCCTATAATTCACCCCTCCACTTT
CASSRGGVSYNSPLHF
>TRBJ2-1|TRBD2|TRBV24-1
TGTGCCACCAGTGGGCTAGCGGGATTTGGCGACCCTCGATATGAGCAGTTCTTC
CATSGLAGFGDPRYEQFF